Listed here are 20 T cell receptor beta chains from one sample, sequenced in a study of T cell repertoires in cytomegalovirus infection. TCRdb analysed the reads with MiXCR anew, one entry per CDR3 protein. The table lists about 530,000 distinct CDR3 sequences, 26% of them singletons. The sequenced material came from PBMCs. The receptors were sampled from a human donor in good health (CMV status not recorded). Some clones in this sample may be carry-over from other donors' samples.

On this clonotype itself: The junction departs from the called germline gene at one end, perhaps through a read error. The chain couples TRBV12-5 to TRBJ2-2; D may be TRBD2 (6 bases). CDR3 length: 13 amino acids. Germline-derived CDR1 and CDR2 are LGHNT and FRNRAP. For the CDR3, the DNA is TGTGCTAGTGGTTTGTCGAACACCGGGGGGCTGTTTTTT. Protein product: CASGLSNTGGLFF. Drawing the rest from reference TRBV12-5 and TRBJ2-2, the complete variable domain is DARVTQTPRHKVTEMGQEVTMRCQPILGHNTVFWYRQTMMQGLELLAYFRNRAPLDDSGMPKDRFSAEMPDATLATLKIQPSEPRDSAVYFCASGLSNTGGLFFGEGSRLTVL.

This chain joins TRBV24-1 and TRBJ1-4; D uncertain. The CDR3 is 11 residues long. V lost 9 bases and J 4 bases, leaving 5 bases between the germline ends. CDR1 and CDR2 from the germline V gene are KGHDR and SFDVKD. CDR3 sequence: CATGLNEKLFF. CDR3 in DNA: TGTGCCACCGGTCTTAATGAAAAACTGTTTTTT.

This clonotype was observed many times. The chain has TRBV7-2 and TRBJ2-1; TRBD2 matches 11 bases. V trimming: 6 bases; J trimming: 6 bases; junction bases outside the gene matches: 7. CDR1 is SGHTA and CDR2 is FQGNSA in the germline V gene. The CDR3 is made up of 15 amino acids. The CDR3 region has the DNA TGTGCCAGCAGGGGGACTAGCGGAGGCCCCAATGAGCAGTTCTTC. The encoded protein is CASRGTSGGPNEQFF.

The rearrangement links TRBV7-9 to TRBJ1-2; D is undetermined. Germline CDR1 and CDR2: SEHNR and FQNEAQ (reference sequence). Trimming removed 0 bases from V and 2 bases from J, with 7 bases in between. This CDR3 spans 14 amino acids. The CDR3 sequence: CASSLAYGNYGYTF. DNA for the CDR3: TGTGCCAGCAGCTTAGCGTATGGGAACTATGGCTACACCTTC. The entire variable domain, with the rest obtained from reference TRBV7-9 and TRBJ1-2, is as follows: DTGVSQNPRHKITKRGQNVTFRCDPISEHNRLYWYRQTLGQGPEFLTYFQNEAQLEKSRLLSDRFSAERPKGSFSTLEIQRTEQGDSAMYLCASSLAYGNYGYTFGSGTRLTVV.

This clonotype was seen only a few times. The chain is built from TRBV12-5 and TRBJ1-6, with D unclear. The germline V and J ends were trimmed by 8 bases and 8 bases, with 4 bases remaining between them. The CDR3 runs to 10 residues. From germline, CDR1 is LGHNT and CDR2 FRNRAP. CDR3 coding DNA: TGTGCTAGTCCCGATTCACCCCTCCACTTT. Residues: CASPDSPLHF.

CDR3 amino acids: CASRGQLNTGELFF. The DNA for the CDR3 is TGTGCCAGCCGCGGACAGTTGAACACCGGGGAGCTGTTTTTT. The chain recombines TRBV6-1 with TRBJ2-2, with D possibly matching TRBD1 (6 bases). There are 14 residues in the CDR3. The germline V gene encodes CDR1 MNHNS and CDR2 SASEGT. Trimming cost V 8 bases and J 1 base, with 11 bases left between them.

This clonotype was counted a few times. The rearrangement joins TRBV28 to TRBJ1-5; 8 bases agree with TRBD1. From germline, CDR1 is MDHEN and CDR2 SYDVKM. V lost 4 bases to trimming and J lost 4 bases; unmatched junction nucleotides: 12. This CDR3 contains 17 residues. The CDR3 nucleotides read TGTGCCAGCAGTTCCTGGGAGGGGACAGGAGTAAATCAGCCCCAGCATTTT. Translated, it gives CASSSWEGTGVNQPQHF.

This chain links TRBV28 with TRBJ1-1; D perhaps matches TRBD1 (5 bases). From germline, CDR1 is MDHEN and CDR2 SYDVKM. The V end lost 4 bases, the J end lost 0 bases, and 15 bases lay between the germline ends. This CDR3 comprises 16 residues. The CDR3: CASSSRGGRMNTEAFF. CDR3 sequence (DNA): TGTGCCAGCAGTTCCCGGGGGGGAAGGATGAACACTGAAGCTTTCTTT.

This clonotype was seen a handful of times. The chain has TRBV27 and TRBJ2-3; 8 bases line up with TRBD1. The trim removed 1 base at V and 4 bases at J, leaving 7 bases unmatched. The CDR3 is made up of 16 amino acids. Germline CDR1 and CDR2: MNHEY and SMNVEV (reference sequence). The CDR3 region has the DNA TGTGCCAGCAGTTTATTAGTCAGGGGGCCCGCAGATACGCAGTATTTT. Translated, it gives CASSLLVRGPADTQYF.

The V gene is TRBV11-1, the J gene TRBJ2-4; 12 bases are shared with TRBD2. V lost 5 bases and J lost 4; bases outside the gene matches: 6. The CDR3 is 16 residues long. Germline V gene data show CDR1 as SGHAT and CDR2 as FQDESV (reference sequence). CDR3 coding DNA: TGTGCCAGCAGCCGCAGACTAGCGGGAGCGAAAAACATTCAGTACTTC. Translated: CASSRRLAGAKNIQYF.

This clonotype was observed at least ten times. The gene calls are TRBV7-2 and TRBJ1-2; the D gene is possibly TRBD1 (6 bases). The CDR3 length is 15 residues. Trimming stripped 2 bases from V and 5 bases from J, with 15 bases between. Germline V lookup: CDR1 SGHTA, CDR2 FQGNSA. The DNA of the CDR3 is TGTGCCAGCAGCTTAAGCAGGGGACGTTTGTATGGCTACACCTTC. It encodes CASSLSRGRLYGYTF.

This clonotype was seen a single time. The CDR3 DNA sequence: TGTGCCAGCAGACCAAGTGGCCAGGGGGCTTTTGGCTACACCTTC. Encoded protein: CASRPSGQGAFGYTF. This rearrangement joins TRBV14 to TRBJ1-2; the match to TRBD1 covers 8 bases. The CDR3 contains 15 residues. The junction had 13 bases not matched to a gene; V was cut back by 6 bases and J by 7 bases. CDR1 and CDR2 (germline): SGHDN, FVKESK.

This clonotype has just a few counts. The rearrangement links TRBV13 to TRBJ1-1, with no clear D. This CDR3 has 12 residues. CDR1 PRHDT and CDR2 FYEKMQ come from the germline V gene (reference sequence). The V end lost 1 base, the J end lost 6 bases, and 6 bases lay between the germline ends. CDR3 sequence (DNA): TGTGCCAGCAGCTTAGAACGCTCTGAAGCTTTCTTT. This gives the protein CASSLERSEAFF.

The J gene is TRBJ2-3, the V gene TRBV5-4; D might be TRBD1 (5 bases). Trimming removed 4 bases at V and 6 bases at J, with 21 bases between. The CDR3 runs 16 residues. CDR1 SGHNT and CDR2 YYREEE come from the germline V gene (reference sequence). Here the CDR3 reads CASSTVLREDTDTQYF. CDR3 DNA sequence: TGTGCCAGCAGCACCGTCCTCAGGGAAGATACGGATACGCAGTATTTT.

The rearrangement joins TRBV25-1 to TRBJ2-1; D may be TRBD2 (6 bases). The V and J ends lost 2 bases and 0 bases respectively, with 11 bases between them. In germline, CDR1 is MGHDK, CDR2 SYGVNS. This CDR3 is built from 16 residues. This CDR3 is CASSETSWYSYNEQFF. The CDR3 bases are TGTGCCAGCAGTGAAACTAGCTGGTACTCCTACAATGAGCAGTTCTTC.

This clonotype was detected only a few times. The chain recombines TRBV9 with TRBJ2-3, with D perhaps TRBD2 (6 bases). Trimming pared 6 bases from V and 4 bases from J, leaving 15 bases between. The CDR3 covers 14 residues. Germline V gene lookup returns CDR1 SGDLS and CDR2 YYNGEE. CDR3 in DNA: TGTGCCAGCACGCGGGGCCTCCGCGCAGATACGCAGTATTTT. It specifies CASTRGLRADTQYF.

This chain links TRBV5-1 with TRBJ2-1; D gene uncertain. The CDR3 has 16 residues. V lost 4 bases, J lost 0 bases, and 14 bases lay in between. Germline V gene lookup returns CDR1 SGHRS and CDR2 YFSETQ. CDR3 in DNA: TGCGCCAGCAGCCAATTTAATTTGCGCTCCTACAATGAGCAGTTCTTC. Protein: CASSQFNLRSYNEQFF.

The V call is TRBV12-5, the J call TRBJ1-4; D is uncertain. Germline loops: CDR1 LGHNT, CDR2 FRNRAP. V lost 4 bases and J 5 bases, leaving 14 bases between the germline ends. The CDR3 consists of 15 residues. The DNA for the CDR3 is TGTGCTAGTGGTTCAGGACGGACCAGGAATGAAAAACTGTTTTTT. It specifies CASGSGRTRNEKLFF.

The gene calls are TRBV2 and TRBJ2-5, with D tentatively TRBD2 (5 bases). This CDR3 region has 15 residues. Germline V gives CDR1 SNHLY, CDR2 FYNNEI. Trimming cost V 1 base and J 1 base, with 10 bases left between them. Here the CDR3 reads CASSEDAGRQETQYF. As DNA, the CDR3 is TGTGCCAGCAGTGAAGACGCGGGCCGCCAAGAGACCCAGTACTTC.

This clonotype was seen many times. The chain combines TRBV7-8 with TRBJ2-1, with 8 nucleotides matching TRBD2. This CDR3 comprises 15 residues. Germline V gene data show CDR1 as SGHVS and CDR2 as FQNEAQ. V lost 7 bases, J lost 4 bases, and 9 bases stayed unmatched. The CDR3 DNA reads as TGTGCCAGCACCCTTCGGGAGGGAGCGTACAATGAGCAGTTCTTC. Translating gives CASTLREGAYNEQFF.